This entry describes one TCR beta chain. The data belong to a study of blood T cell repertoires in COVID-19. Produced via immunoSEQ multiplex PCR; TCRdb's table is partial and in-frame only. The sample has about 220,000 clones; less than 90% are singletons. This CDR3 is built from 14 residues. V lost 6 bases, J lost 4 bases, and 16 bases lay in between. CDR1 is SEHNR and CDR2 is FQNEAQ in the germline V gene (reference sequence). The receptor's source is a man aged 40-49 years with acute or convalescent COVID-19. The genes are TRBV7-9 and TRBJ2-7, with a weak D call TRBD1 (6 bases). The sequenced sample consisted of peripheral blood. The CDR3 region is CASRPVGTSYEQYF. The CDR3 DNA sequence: TGTGCCAGCAGACCTGTAGGGACATCATACGAGCAGTACTTC.